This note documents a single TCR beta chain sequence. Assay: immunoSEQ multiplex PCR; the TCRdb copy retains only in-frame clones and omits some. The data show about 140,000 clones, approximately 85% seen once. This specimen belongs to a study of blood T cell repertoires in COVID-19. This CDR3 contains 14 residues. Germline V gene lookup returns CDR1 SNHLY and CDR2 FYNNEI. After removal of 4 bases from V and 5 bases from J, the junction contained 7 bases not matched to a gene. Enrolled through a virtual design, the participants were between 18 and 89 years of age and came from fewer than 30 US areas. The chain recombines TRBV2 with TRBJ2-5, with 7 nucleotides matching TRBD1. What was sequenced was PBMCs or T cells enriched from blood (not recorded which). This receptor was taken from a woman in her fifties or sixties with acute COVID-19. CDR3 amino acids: CASSGTGVQETQYF. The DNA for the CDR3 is TGTGCCAGCAGTGGAACAGGGGTACAGGAGACCCAGTACTTC.